These T cell receptor beta chains were read from a single sample in a study of cytomegalovirus exposure and HLA in healthy donors. Clones were sequenced by immunoSEQ multiplex PCR, and TCRdb holds only the in-frame ones, with some missing. The table has approximately 190,000 clones, 80% seen once. Sequenced sample: PBMCs. These receptors were obtained from a man aged 35-49 years in good health and CMV-seropositive. Both conserved end residues are part of each CDR3. Fields, in order: clone size, D gene, J gene, V gene, CDR3 DNA, CDR3 protein. A D gene is named only where the DNA matches it firmly. Clone size appears in some rows only: once, few, many, or a class for an expanded clone.

few . TRBJ2-1 TRBV5-6 TGTGCCAGCAGCTTGAGGAGGTTCGAGCAGTTCTTC CASSLRRFEQFF
. . TRBJ2-5 TRBV19 TGTGCCAGTAGTATTACGGGGTCCTTAGAGACCCAGTACTTC CASSITGSLETQYF
. . TRBJ2-3 TRBV6-4 TGTGCCAGCAGTGTTGTAGGGGGATCCACAGATACGCAGTATTTT CASSVVGGSTDTQYF
. . TRBJ2-7 TRBV7-3 TGTGCCAGCAGCTTAACTCCTATCTACGAGCAGTACTTC CASSLTPIYEQYF
. TRBD1 TRBJ2-3 TRBV5-1 TGCGCCAGCAGCTCGGGACAGGGGTTAGATACGCAGTATTTT CASSSGQGLDTQYF
. TRBD2 TRBJ2-2 TRBV4-3 TGCGCCAGCAGCTCCCAGGGAGGGTTGAACACCGGGGAGCTGTTTTTT CASSSQGGLNTGELFF
. . TRBJ1-2 TRBV19 TGTGCCAGTAGTAAGCACAGGGATGACTATGGCTACACCTTC CASSKHRDDYGYTF
. TRBD1 TRBJ1-1 TRBV7-3 TGTGCCAGCAGCTTAAGGGGACAGGGCATGAACACTGAAGCTTTCTTT CASSLRGQGMNTEAFF
. TRBD1 TRBJ2-3 TRBV2 TGTGCCAGCAGTTCCGATCCGACAGGGTTTACGCAGTATTTT CASSSDPTGFTQYF
. . TRBJ1-6 TRBV2 TGTGCCAGCATGAGTACCCCCCAGGGGAGACTCCACTTT CASMSTPQGRLHF
. TRBD2 TRBJ2-3 TRBV27 TGTGCCAGCAGTTCGCTCCTAGCGGGGGGGCCCACAGATACGCAGTATTTT CASSSLLAGGPTDTQYF
. . TRBJ1-2 TRBV30 TGTGCCTGGAGTCCAACTAACTATGGCTACACCTTC CAWSPTNYGYTF
. TRBD2 TRBJ2-3 TRBV5-6 TGTGCCAGCAGCTTGGAGAGCGGGGCCCGCACAGATACGCAGTATTTT CASSLESGARTDTQYF
. . TRBJ1-5 TRBV6-4 TGTGCCAGCAGTGATGTAAATCAGCCCCAGCATTTT CASSDVNQPQHF
. TRBD1 TRBJ2-7 TRBV30 TGTGCCTGGAGTGTTGGGGACAGGGGACCGTACGAGCAGTACTTC CAWSVGDRGPYEQYF
. TRBD1 TRBJ2-3 TRBV7-9 TGTGCCAGCAGCCTGCGGGGGACAGGGGTAGGGGATACGCAGTATTTT CASSLRGTGVGDTQYF
. . TRBJ1-5 TRBV5-1 TGCGCCAGCAGCTACGACGGATCTCAGGGTCAGCCCCAGCATTTT CASSYDGSQGQPQHF
. TRBD1 TRBJ1-2 TRBV7-6 TGTGCCAGCAGCTTGGGGACAGCGAACTATGGCTACACCTTC CASSLGTANYGYTF
. . TRBJ1-2 TRBV5-1 TGCGCCAGCAGCTTGACAGGGAATCCCGCCGGCTACACCTTC CASSLTGNPAGYTF
few . TRBJ1-2 TRBV4-2 TGTGCCAGCAGCCAAGAACGAGGCGGTGGCTACACCTTC CASSQERGGGYTF
once . TRBJ2-7 TRBV18 TGTGCCAGCTCACCTCAACCGGGTGGCTCCTACGAGCAGTACTTC CASSPQPGGSYEQYF
. TRBD2 TRBJ2-5 TRBV25-1 TGTGCCAGCGGCAGGACTAGCGGGGTCCAAGAGACCCAGTACTTC CASGRTSGVQETQYF
. . TRBJ1-5 TRBV30 TGTGCCTGGAGTGAAGGGGGAACAAGCAATCAGCCCCAGCATTTT CAWSEGGTSNQPQHF
. TRBD1 TRBJ2-3 TRBV5-1 TGCGCCAGCAGCTTGGGGGGGACAGCGATAGATACGCAGTATTTT CASSLGGTAIDTQYF
. TRBD1 TRBJ2-1 TRBV4-3 TGCGCCAGCAGCCAAATCAGGGGGATTACTGCGGGCAATGAGCAGTTCTTC CASSQIRGITAGNEQFF
. TRBD2 TRBJ2-6 TRBV9 TGTGCCAGCAGCGTAGGACTAGCGGGGGCTGGGGCCAACGTCCTGACTTTC CASSVGLAGAGANVLTF
. TRBD1 TRBJ1-2 TRBV7-2 TGTGCCAGCAGCTCGACAGGGGGCGGCTACACCTTC CASSSTGGGYTF
. TRBD2 TRBJ2-1 TRBV7-3 TGTGCCAGCAGCCTGGTCGGGGGGGGCCGGGATGAGCAGTTCTTC CASSLVGGGRDEQFF
. TRBD2 TRBJ2-1 TRBV5-4 TGTGCCAGCACCCCGGGACTAGCGGGGTTATACAATGAGCAGTTCTTC CASTPGLAGLYNEQFF
. . TRBJ1-3 TRBV10-1 TGCGCCAGCAGTGATAGTCCGGCTGGAAACACCATATATTTT CASSDSPAGNTIYF
. . TRBJ2-3 TRBV6-6 TGTGCCAGCCGGGGGTTGGGAGATACGCAGTATTTT CASRGLGDTQYF
. TRBD1 TRBJ2-1 TRBV9 TGTGCCAGCAGCGTCGGGACAGGGGTGGGGAATGAGCAGTTCTTC CASSVGTGVGNEQFF
. TRBD1 TRBJ1-5 TRBV5-8 TGTGCCAGCAGCCAAGACAGGGCCAATCAGCCCCAGCATTTT CASSQDRANQPQHF
. TRBD2 TRBJ2-7 TRBV18 TGTGCCAGCTCGCAAACTAGCGCCTACGAGCAGTACTTC CASSQTSAYEQYF
. TRBD2 TRBJ2-1 TRBV9 TGTGCCAGCAGCGTAGTTGGTGTCGCGGGGGATAATGAGCAGTTCTTC CASSVVGVAGDNEQFF
. . TRBJ1-1 TRBV7-3 TGTGCCAGCAGCCTTGTAGAGAACACTGAAGCTTTCTTT CASSLVENTEAFF
. TRBD2 TRBJ2-5 TRBV5-8 TGTGCCAGCAGCTTGGGGATAGCGGGGGCCCAAGAGACCCAGTACTTC CASSLGIAGAQETQYF
. TRBD1 TRBJ2-2 TRBV6-6 TGTGCCAGCAGCAGGTCACAGGGGACCGGGGAGCTGTTTTTT CASSRSQGTGELFF
. TRBD2 TRBJ2-7 TRBV7-9 TGTGCCAGCAGCTCCCCGCGGCTGGGAGGGCAAAATGAGCAGTACTTC CASSSPRLGGQNEQYF
few . TRBJ1-5 TRBV5-4 TGTGCCAGCAGCTTGACCGGGTCGGGTAATCAGCCCCAGCATTTT CASSLTGSGNQPQHF
. . TRBJ2-5 TRBV28 TGTGCCAGCAGTTATGAGTTTAAAGAGACCCAGTACTTC CASSYEFKETQYF
. TRBD1 TRBJ1-5 TRBV10-2 TGCGCCAGCAGCACAGGGGGGCCTAGCAATCAGCCCCAGCATTTT CASSTGGPSNQPQHF
. . TRBJ1-5 TRBV15 TGTGCCACCAGCAGGGCAGGGGATCAGCCCCAGCATTTT CATSRAGDQPQHF
. TRBD2 TRBJ2-7 TRBV4-1 TGCGCCAGCAGCGCTATTGCTAGCGGGGGGCCCTACGAGCAGTACTTC CASSAIASGGPYEQYF